Sequencing of this T cell receptor (delta chain) was carried out in a study of gamma-delta T cells after stem cell transplantation. TCRdb re-called clones from the RT-PCR reads via CATT. The table has 1,900 or so delta-chain clones, 18% seen once. Trimming removed 3 bases at V and 2 bases at J, with 12 bases between. The V gene's germline CDR1 is GEAIGNYY and CDR2 EKD. The length of the CDR3 is 14 residues. About this clone: Given a much more abundant clone one base away, this may be a read error. The sample has other DNA sequences that encode this CDR3 too.

Sequenced material: gamma-delta T cells. This chain links TRDV2 with TRDJ1; D not resolved. The TCR originated in a human donor. It is not recorded whose cells these are; they may come from a transplant donor. CDR3 in amino acids: CACDPVKGTDKLIF. CDR3 in DNA: TGTGCCTGTGACCCGGTGAAGGGGACCGATAAACTCATCTTT.